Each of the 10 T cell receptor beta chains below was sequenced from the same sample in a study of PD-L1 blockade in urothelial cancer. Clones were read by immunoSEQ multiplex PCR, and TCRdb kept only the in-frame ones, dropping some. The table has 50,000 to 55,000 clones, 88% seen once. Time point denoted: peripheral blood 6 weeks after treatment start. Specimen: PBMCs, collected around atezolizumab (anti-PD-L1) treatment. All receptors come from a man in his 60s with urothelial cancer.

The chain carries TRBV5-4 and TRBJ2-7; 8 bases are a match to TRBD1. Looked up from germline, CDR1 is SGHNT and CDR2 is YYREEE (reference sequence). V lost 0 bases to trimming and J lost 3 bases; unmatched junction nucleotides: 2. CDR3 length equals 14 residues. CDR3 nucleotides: TGTGCCAGCAGCTTGGGGGACAGGAGCTACGAGCAGTACTTC. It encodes CASSLGDRSYEQYF. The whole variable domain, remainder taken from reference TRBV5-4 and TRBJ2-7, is ETGVTQSPTHLIKTRGQQVTLRCSSQSGHNTVSWYQQALGQGPQFIFQYYREEENGRGNFPPRFSGLQFPNYSSELNVNALELDDSALYLCASSLGDRSYEQYFGPGTRLTVT.

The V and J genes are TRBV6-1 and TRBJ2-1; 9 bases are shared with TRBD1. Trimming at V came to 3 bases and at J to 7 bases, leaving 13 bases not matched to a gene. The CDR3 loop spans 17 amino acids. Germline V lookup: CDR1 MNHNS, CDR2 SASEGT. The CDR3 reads CASSEVLGQGIQNEQFF. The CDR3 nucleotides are TGTGCCAGCAGTGAGGTTTTGGGACAGGGAATACAAAATGAGCAGTTCTTC.

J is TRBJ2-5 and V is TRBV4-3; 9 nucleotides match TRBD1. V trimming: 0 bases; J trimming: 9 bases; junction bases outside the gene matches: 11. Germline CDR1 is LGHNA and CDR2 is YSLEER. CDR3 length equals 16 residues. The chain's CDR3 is CASSQDLGTGSGAQYF. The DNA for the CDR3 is TGCGCCAGCAGCCAAGACCTCGGGACAGGGTCCGGGGCCCAGTACTTC.

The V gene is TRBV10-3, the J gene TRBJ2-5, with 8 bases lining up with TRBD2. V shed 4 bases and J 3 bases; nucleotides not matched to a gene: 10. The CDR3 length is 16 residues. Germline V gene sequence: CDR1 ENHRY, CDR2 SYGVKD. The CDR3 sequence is CAISALPRRGEETQYF. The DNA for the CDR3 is TGTGCCATCAGTGCGCTCCCCAGGCGGGGGGAAGAGACCCAGTACTTC.

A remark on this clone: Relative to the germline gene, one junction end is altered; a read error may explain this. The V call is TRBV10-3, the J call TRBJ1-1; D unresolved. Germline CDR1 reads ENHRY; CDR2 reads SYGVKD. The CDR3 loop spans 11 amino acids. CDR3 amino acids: CAIRQNSEAFF. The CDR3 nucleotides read TGTGCCATCAGGCAAAACAGTGAAGCTTTCTTT.

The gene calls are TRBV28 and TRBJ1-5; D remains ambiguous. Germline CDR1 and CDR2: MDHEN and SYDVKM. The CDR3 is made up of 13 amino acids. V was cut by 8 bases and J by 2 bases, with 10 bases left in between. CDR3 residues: CASLREGNQPQHF. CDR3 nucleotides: TGTGCCAGCTTAAGGGAGGGCAATCAGCCCCAGCATTTT.

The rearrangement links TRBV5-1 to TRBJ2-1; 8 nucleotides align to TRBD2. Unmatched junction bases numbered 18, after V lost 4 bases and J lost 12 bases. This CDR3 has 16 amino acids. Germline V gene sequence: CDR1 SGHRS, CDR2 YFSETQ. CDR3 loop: CASSPVGTGGPLAQFF. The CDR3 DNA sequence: TGCGCCAGCAGCCCCGTCGGAACGGGGGGGCCTCTGGCGCAGTTCTTC.

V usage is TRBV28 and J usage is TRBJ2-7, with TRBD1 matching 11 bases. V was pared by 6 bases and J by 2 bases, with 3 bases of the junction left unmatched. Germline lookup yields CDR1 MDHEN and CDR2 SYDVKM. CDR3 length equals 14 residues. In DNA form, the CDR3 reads TGTGCCAGCAGAGGACAGGGGGCGACCTACGAGCAGTACTTC. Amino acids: CASRGQGATYEQYF.

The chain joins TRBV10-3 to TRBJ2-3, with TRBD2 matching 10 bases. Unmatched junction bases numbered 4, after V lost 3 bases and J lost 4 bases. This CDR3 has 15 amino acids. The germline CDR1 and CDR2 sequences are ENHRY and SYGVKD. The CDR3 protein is CAISDPAGGSDTQYF. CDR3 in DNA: TGTGCCATCAGTGACCCAGCGGGAGGGTCAGATACGCAGTATTTT.

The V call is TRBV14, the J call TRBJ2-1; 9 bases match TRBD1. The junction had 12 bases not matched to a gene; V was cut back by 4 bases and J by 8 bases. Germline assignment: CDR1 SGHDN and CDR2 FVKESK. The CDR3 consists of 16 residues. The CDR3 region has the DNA TGTGCCAGCAGCCCAACTCCGGGACAGGGTAAAGATGAGCAGTTCTTC. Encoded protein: CASSPTPGQGKDEQFF.